This T cell receptor beta chain was recorded in a study of control samples from healthy donors and cancer patients. This CDR3 is 12 amino acids long. The ends were cut back, 0 bases at V and 7 bases at J, with 6 bases in the middle. Germline assignment: CDR1 GTSNPN and CDR2 SVGIG (reference sequence). Sequencing was performed with immunoSEQ multiplex PCR; in TCRdb, only in-frame clones are kept and a portion is missing. The data show around 95,000 clones, more than 85% seen once. The origin of this receptor is a woman in her 50s in good health. The sequenced sample was blood. The chain joins TRBV30 to TRBJ1-4; D might be TRBD1 (6 bases). This chain's CDR3 is CAWSVQGEKLFF. The CDR3 DNA reads as TGTGCCTGGAGTGTACAGGGTGAAAAACTGTTTTTT.